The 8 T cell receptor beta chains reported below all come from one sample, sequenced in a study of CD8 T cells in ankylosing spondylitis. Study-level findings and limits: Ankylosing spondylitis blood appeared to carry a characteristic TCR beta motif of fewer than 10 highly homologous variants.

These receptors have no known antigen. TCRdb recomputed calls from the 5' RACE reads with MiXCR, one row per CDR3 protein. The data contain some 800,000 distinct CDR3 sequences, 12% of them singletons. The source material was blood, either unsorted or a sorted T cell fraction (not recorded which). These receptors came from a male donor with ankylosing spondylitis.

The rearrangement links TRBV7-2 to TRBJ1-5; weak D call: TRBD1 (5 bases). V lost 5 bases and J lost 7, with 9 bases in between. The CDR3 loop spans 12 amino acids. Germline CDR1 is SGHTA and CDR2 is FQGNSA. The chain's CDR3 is CASSADTQPQHF. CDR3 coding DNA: TGTGCCAGCAGCGCGGACACCCAGCCCCAGCATTTT.

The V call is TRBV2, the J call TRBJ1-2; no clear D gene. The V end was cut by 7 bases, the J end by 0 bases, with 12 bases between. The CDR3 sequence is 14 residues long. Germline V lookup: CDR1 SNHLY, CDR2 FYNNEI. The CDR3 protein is CASTRTATNYGYTF. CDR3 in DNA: TGTGCCAGCACGCGGACGGCTACTAACTATGGCTACACCTTC.

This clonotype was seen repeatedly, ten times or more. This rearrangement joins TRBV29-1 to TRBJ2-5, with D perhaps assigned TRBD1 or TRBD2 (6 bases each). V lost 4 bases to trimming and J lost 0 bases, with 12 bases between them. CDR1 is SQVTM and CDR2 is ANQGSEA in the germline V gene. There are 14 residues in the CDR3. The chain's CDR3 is CSVGIGGYQETQYF. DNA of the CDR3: TGCAGCGTTGGTATAGGGGGGTACCAAGAGACCCAGTACTTC.

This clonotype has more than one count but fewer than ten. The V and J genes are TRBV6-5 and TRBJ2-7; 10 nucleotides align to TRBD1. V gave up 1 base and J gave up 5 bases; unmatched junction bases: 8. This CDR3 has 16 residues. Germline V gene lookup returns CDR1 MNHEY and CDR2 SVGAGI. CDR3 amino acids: CASSYFAGTGADEQYF. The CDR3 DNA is TGTGCCAGCAGTTACTTCGCCGGGACAGGGGCGGACGAGCAGTACTTC.

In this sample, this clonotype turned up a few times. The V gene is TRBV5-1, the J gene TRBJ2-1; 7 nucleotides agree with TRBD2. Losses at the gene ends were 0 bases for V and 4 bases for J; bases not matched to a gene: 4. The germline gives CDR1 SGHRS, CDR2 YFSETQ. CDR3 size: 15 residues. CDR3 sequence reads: CASSLVSGDYNEQFF. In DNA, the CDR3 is TGCGCCAGCAGCTTGGTCAGCGGGGATTACAATGAGCAGTTCTTC.

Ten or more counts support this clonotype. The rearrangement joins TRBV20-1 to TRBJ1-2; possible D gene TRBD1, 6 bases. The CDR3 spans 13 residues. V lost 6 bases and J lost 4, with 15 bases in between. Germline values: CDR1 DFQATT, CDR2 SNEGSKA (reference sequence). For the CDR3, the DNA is TGCAGTGCCCCAGGGGTGGGGGGCTATGGCTACACCTTC. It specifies CSAPGVGGYGYTF.

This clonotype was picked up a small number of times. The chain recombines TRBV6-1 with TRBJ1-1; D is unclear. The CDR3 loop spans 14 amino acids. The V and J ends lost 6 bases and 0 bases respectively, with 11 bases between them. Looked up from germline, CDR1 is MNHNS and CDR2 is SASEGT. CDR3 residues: CASRLKTLNTEAFF. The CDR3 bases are TGTGCCAGCAGACTAAAGACCCTGAACACTGAAGCTTTCTTT.

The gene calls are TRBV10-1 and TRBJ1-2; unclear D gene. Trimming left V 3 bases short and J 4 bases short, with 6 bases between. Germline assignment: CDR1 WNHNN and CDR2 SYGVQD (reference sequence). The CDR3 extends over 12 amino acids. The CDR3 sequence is CASSDQTYGYTF. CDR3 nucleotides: TGCGCCAGCAGTGACCAGACCTATGGCTACACCTTC.